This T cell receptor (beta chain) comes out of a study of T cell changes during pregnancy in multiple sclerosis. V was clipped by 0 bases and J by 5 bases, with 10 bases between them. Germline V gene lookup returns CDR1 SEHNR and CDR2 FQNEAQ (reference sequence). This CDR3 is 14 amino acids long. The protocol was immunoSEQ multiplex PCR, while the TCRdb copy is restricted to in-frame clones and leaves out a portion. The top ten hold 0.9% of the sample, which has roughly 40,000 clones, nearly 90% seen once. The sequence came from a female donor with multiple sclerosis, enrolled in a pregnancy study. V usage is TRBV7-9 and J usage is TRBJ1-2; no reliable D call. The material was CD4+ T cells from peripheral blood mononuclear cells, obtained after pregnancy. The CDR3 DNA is TGTGCCAGCAGCTTAGCTGGAGGAGGTTATGGCTACACCTTC. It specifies CASSLAGGGYGYTF.